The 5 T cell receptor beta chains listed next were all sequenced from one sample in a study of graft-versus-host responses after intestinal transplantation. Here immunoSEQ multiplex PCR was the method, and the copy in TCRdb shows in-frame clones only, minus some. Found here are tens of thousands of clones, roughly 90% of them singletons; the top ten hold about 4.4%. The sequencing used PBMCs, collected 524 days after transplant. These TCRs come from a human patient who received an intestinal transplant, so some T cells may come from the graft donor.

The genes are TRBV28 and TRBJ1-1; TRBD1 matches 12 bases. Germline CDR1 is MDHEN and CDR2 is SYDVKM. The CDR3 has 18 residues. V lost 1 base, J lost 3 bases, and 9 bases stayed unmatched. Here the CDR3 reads CASSLSRDRGLRYTEAFF. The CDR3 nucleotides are TGTGCCAGCAGTTTATCCCGGGACAGGGGGCTTAGGTACACTGAAGCTTTCTTT.

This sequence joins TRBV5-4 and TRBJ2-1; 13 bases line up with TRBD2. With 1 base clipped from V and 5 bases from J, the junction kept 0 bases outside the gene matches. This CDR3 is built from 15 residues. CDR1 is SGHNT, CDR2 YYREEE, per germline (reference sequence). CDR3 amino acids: CASSLTSGRDNEQFF. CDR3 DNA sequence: TGTGCCAGCAGCTTGACTAGCGGGAGGGACAATGAGCAGTTCTTC.

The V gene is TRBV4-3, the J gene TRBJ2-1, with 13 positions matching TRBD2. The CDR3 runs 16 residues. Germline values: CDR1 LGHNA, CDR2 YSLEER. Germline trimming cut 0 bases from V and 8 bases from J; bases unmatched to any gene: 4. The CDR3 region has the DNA TGCGCCAGCAGCCAAGATCGGGGACTAGCGGGATATGAGCAGTTCTTC. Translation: CASSQDRGLAGYEQFF.

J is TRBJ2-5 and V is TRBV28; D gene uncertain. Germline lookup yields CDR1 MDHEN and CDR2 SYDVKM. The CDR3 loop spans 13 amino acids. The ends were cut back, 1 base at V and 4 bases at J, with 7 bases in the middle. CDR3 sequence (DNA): TGTGCCAGCAGTTTATTCAGGCGAGAGACCCAGTACTTC. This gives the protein CASSLFRRETQYF.

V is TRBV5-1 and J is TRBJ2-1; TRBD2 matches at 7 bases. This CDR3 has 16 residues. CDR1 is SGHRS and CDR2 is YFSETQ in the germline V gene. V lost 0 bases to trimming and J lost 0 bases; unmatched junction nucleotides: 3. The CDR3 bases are TGCGCCAGCAGCTTGGGCGGCGGGAGCTCCTACAATGAGCAGTTCTTC. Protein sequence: CASSLGGGSSYNEQFF.